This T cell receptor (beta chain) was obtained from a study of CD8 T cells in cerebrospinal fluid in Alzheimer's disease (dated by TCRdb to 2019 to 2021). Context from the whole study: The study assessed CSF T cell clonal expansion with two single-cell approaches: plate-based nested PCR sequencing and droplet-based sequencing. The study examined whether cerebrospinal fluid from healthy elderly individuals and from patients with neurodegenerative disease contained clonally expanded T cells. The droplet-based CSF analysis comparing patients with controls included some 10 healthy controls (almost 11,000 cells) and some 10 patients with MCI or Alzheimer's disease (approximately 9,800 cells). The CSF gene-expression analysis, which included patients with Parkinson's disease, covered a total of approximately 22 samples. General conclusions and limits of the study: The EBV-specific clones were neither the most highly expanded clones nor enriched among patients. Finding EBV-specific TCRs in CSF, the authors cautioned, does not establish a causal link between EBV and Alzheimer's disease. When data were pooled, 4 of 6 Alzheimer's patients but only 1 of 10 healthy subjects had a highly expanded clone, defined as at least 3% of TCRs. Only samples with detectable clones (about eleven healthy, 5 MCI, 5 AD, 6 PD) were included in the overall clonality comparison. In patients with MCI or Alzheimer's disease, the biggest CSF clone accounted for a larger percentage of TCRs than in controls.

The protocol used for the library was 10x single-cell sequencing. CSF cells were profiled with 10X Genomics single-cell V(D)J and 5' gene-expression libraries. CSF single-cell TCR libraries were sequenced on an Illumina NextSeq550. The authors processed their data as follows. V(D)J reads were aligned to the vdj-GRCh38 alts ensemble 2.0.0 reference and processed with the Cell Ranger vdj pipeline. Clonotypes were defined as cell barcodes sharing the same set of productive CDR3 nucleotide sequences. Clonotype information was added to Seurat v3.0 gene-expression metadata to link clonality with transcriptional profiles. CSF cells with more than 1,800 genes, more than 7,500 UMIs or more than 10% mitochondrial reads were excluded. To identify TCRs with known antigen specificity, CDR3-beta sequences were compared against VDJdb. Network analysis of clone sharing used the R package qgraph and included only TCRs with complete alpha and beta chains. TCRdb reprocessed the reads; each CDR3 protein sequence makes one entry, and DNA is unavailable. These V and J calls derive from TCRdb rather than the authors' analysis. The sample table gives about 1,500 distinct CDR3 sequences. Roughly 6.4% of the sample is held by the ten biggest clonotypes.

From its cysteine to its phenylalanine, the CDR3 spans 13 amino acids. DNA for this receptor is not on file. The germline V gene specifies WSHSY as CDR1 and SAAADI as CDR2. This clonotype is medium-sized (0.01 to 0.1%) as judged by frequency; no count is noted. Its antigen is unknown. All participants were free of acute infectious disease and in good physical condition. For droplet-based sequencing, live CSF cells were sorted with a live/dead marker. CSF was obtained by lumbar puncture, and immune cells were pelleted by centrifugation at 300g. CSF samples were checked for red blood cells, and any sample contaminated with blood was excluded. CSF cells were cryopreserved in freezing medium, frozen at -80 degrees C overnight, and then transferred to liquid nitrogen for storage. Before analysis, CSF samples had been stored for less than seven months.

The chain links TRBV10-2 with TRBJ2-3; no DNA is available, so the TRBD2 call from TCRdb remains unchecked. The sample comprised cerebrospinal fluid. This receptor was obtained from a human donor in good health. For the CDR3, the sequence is CASRAAGGDTQYF.